This T cell receptor (beta chain) was captured by sequencing in a study of blood T cell repertoires in COVID-19. Across the study: Italy, Spain and the United States were the sources of the convalescent and acute COVID-19 samples.

After removal of 3 bases from V and 4 bases from J, the junction contained 9 bases not matched to a gene. Germline CDR1 reads SGHVS; CDR2 reads FQNEAQ. The CDR3 is 16 amino acids. Seattle patient enrollment occurred during active infection, with longitudinal follow-up thereafter. Libraries were prepared by immunoSEQ multiplex PCR; TCRdb keeps only in-frame clonotypes and omits some of them. The sample has over 150,000 clones, approximately 84% seen once. The clonotype originates from a woman aged 55-75 years with COVID-19, enrolled during active disease. J is TRBJ1-5 and V is TRBV7-8; 7 bases map to TRBD1. The sequencing input was peripheral blood. The CDR3 DNA is TGTGCCAGCAGCTTCCGGGGACAGCCCTTAAATCAGCCCCAGCATTTT. This encodes CASSFRGQPLNQPQHF.